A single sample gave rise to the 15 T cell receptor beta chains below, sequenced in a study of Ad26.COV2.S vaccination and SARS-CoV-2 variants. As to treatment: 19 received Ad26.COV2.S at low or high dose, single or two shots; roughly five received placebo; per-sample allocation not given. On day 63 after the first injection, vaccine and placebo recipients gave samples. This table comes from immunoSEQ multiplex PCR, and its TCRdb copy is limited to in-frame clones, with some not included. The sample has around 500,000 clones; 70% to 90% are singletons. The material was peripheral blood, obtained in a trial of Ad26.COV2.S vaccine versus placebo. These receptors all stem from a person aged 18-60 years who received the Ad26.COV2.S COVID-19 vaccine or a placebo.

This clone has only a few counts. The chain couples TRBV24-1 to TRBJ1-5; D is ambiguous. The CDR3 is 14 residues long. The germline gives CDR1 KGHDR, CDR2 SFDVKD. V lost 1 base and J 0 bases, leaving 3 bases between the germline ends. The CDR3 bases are TGTGCCACCAGTGATTTTACTAGCAATCAGCCCCAGCATTTT. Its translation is CATSDFTSNQPQHF.

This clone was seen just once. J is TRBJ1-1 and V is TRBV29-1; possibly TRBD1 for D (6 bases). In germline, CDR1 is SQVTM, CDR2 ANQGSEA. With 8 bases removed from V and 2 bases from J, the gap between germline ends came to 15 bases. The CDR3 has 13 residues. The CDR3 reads CSPGQFSNTEAFF. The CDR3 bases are TGCAGCCCCGGACAGTTTTCTAACACTGAAGCTTTCTTT.

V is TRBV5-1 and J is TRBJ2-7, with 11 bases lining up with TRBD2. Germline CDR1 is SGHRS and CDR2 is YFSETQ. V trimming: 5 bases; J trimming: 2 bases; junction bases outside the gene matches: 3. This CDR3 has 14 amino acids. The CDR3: CASREGLAAYEQYF. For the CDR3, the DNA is TGCGCCAGCAGGGAGGGACTAGCGGCCTACGAGCAGTACTTC.

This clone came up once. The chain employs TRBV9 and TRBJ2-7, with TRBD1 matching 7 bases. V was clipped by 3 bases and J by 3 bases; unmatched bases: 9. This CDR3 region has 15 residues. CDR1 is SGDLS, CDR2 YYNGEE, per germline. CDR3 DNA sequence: TGTGCCAGCAGCGCATCCGGGGACAGTTACTACGAGCAGTACTTC. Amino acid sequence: CASSASGDSYYEQYF.

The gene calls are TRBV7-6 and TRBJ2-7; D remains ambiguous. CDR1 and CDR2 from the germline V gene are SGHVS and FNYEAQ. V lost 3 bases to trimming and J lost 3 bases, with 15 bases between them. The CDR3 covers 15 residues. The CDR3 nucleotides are TGTGCCAGCAGCTTTCGTCTGGGTAAAAACTACGAGCAGTACTTC. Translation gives CASSFRLGKNYEQYF.

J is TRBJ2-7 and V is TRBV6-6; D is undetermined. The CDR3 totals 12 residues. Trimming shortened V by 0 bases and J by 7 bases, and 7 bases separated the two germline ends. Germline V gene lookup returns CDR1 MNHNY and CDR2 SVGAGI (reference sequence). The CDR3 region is CASSYSTKEQYF. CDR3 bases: TGTGCCAGCAGTTACTCGACGAAAGAGCAGTACTTC.

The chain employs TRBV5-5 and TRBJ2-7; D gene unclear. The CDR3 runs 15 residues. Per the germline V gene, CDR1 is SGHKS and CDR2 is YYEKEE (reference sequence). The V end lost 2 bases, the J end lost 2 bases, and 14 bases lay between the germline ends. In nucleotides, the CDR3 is TGTGCCAGCAGCTTTAGTCGGAACAGCCCCTACGAGCAGTACTTC. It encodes CASSFSRNSPYEQYF.

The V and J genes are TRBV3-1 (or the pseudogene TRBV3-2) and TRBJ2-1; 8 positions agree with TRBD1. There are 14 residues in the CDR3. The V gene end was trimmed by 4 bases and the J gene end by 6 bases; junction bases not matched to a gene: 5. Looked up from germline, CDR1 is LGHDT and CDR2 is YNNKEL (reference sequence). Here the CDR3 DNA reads TGTGCCAGCAGCCTGGGGACAGGTGGCAATGAGCAGTTCTTC. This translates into CASSLGTGGNEQFF.

The CDR3 coding sequence is TGTGCCAGCAGCCAACCCGGACAGGGTGCTAACAATGAGCAGTTCTTC. This encodes CASSQPGQGANNEQFF. The rearrangement joins TRBV3-1 (or the pseudogene TRBV3-2) to TRBJ2-1; 8 nucleotides align to TRBD1. Trimming took 2 bases from V and 5 from J; bases not matched to a gene: 8. The CDR3 runs to 16 residues. Germline CDR1 LGHDT, CDR2 YNNKEL (reference sequence).

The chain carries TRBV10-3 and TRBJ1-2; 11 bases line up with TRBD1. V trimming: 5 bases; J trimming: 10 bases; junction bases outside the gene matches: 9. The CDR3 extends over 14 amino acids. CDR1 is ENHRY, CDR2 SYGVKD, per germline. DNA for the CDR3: TGTGCCATCAGTCACCGGGACAGGGGGGAAACCTACACCTTC. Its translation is CAISHRDRGETYTF.

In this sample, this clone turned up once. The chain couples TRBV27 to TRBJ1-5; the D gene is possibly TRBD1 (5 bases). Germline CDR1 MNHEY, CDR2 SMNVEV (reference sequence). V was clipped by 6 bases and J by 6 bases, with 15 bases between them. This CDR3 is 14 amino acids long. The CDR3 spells CASSLQGLGQPQHF. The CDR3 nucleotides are TGTGCCAGCAGCTTGCAGGGATTAGGTCAGCCCCAGCATTTT.

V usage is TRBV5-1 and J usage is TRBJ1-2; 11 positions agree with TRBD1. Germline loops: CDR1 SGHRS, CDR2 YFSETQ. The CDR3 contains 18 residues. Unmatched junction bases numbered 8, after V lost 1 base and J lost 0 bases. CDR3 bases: TGCGCCAGCAGCTTGCACTCGCGGACAGGGGGCTCTAACTATGGCTACACCTTC. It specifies CASSLHSRTGGSNYGYTF.

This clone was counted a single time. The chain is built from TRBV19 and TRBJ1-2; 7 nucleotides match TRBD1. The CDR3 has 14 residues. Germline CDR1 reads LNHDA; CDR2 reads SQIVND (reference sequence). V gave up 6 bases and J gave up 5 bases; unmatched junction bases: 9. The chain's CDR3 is CASRGIDRVYGYTF. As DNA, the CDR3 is TGTGCCAGTAGGGGGATTGACAGGGTGTATGGCTACACCTTC.

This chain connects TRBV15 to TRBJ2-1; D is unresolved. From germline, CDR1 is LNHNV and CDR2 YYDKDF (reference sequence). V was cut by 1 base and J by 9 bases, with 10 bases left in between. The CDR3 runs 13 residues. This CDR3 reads CATSRVKAFEQFF. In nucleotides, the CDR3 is TGTGCCACCAGCAGAGTGAAAGCCTTTGAGCAGTTCTTC.

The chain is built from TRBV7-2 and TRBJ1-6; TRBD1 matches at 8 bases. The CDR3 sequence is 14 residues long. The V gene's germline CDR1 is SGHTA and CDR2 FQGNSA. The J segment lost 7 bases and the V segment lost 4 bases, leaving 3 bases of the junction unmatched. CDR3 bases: TGTGCCAGCAGCTCCCGGACAGGGAATTCACCCCTCCACTTT. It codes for CASSSRTGNSPLHF.